The 27 T cell receptor beta chains below all came from one sample that was sequenced in a study of molecular identifiers for immune sequencing clone quantification. One entry per CDR3 protein, called by TCRdb with MiXCR from the PCR reads. The sample lists 490,000 or so distinct CDR3 sequences, around 21% occurring once. Sequencing used naive CD8+ T cells from blood, with Jurkat cell RNA spiked in. Specified subset: FACS-sorted CD8+CD4-CCR7+CD45RA+ naive T cells. Receptors originate from a human donor in good health. Some libraries in this study had Jurkat cell RNA spiked in.

The V gene is TRBV4-3, the J gene TRBJ2-1; perhaps D is TRBD1 or TRBD2 (5 bases each). Trimming took 1 base from V and 5 from J, leaving 9 bases between them. Germline V gene data show CDR1 as LGHNA and CDR2 as YSLEER. This CDR3 is 14 amino acids long. As DNA, the CDR3 is TGCGCCAGCAGCCAAGCCAGGGAGAACAATGAGCAGTTCTTC. Its translation: CASSQARENNEQFF.

This rearrangement joins TRBV9 to TRBJ1-2, with 11 bases fitting TRBD1. This CDR3 spans 15 amino acids. Germline CDR1 SGDLS, CDR2 YYNGEE. Trimming took 2 bases from V and 2 from J; bases not matched to a gene: 2. As DNA, the CDR3 is TGTGCCAGCAGCGTCGGGACAGGGGGAAACTATGGCTACACCTTC. Amino acids: CASSVGTGGNYGYTF. Using reference TRBV9 and TRBJ1-2 for the parts outside the CDR3, the full variable domain is DSGVTQTPKHLITATGQRVTLRCSPRSGDLSVYWYQQSLDQGLQFLIQYYNGEERAKGNILERFSAQQFPDLHSELNLSSLELGDSALYFCASSVGTGGNYGYTFGSGTRLTVV.

This clonotype appeared many times. The V and J genes are TRBV25-1 and TRBJ2-7; the D gene is possibly TRBD2 (5 bases). Germline assignment: CDR1 MGHDK and CDR2 SYGVNS. The CDR3 has 15 amino acids. The V end lost 3 bases, the J end lost 1 base, and 13 bases lay between the germline ends. The CDR3 region is CASSDWGVKSYEQYF. DNA for the CDR3: TGTGCCAGCAGTGATTGGGGAGTCAAGTCCTACGAGCAGTACTTC.

This clonotype was observed many times. The genes are TRBV4-1 and TRBJ2-3; 7 bases are a match to TRBD2. The CDR3 is 17 amino acids. The V gene end was trimmed by 5 bases and the J gene end by 4 bases; junction bases not matched to a gene: 15. The germline V gene encodes CDR1 MGHRA and CDR2 YSYEKL. The CDR3 spells CASSIRTSVVLPDTQYF. The CDR3 coding sequence is TGCGCCAGCAGCATAAGAACTAGCGTGGTTCTCCCAGATACGCAGTATTTT.

The chain recombines TRBV6-2 or TRBV6-3 with TRBJ2-3; 9 bases are shared with TRBD2. CDR1 is MNHEY, CDR2 SVGEGT, per germline. The length of the CDR3 is 20 residues. Trimming removed 0 bases from V and 0 bases from J; junction bases left unmatched: 13. CDR3 coding DNA: TGTGCCAGCAGTTACTCCCCCGGCAGCGGGAGGCCTCTTAGCACAGATACGCAGTATTTT. Its protein product is CASSYSPGSGRPLSTDTQYF.

In this sample, this clonotype turned up a few times. This sequence joins TRBV7-9 and TRBJ2-4; D possibly matches TRBD1 or TRBD2 (5 bases each). In germline, CDR1 is SEHNR, CDR2 FQNEAQ (reference sequence). The length of the CDR3 is 12 residues. V was cut by 4 bases and J by 6 bases, with 7 bases left in between. In DNA form, the CDR3 reads TGTGCCAGCAGCTCCGGGGCAAACATTCAGTACTTC. Its protein is CASSSGANIQYF.

This clonotype has a single count. A much larger clone sits a single nucleotide away, making a read error possible. The chain carries TRBV20-1 and TRBJ2-7; no clear D. Trimming stripped 6 bases from V and 8 bases from J, with 5 bases between. The CDR3 length is 8 residues. Germline CDR1 DFQATT, CDR2 SNEGSKA (reference sequence). The CDR3 DNA reads TGCAGTGCAAACAAGCAGTACTTC. As protein: CSANKQYF.

Remarks on this clonotype: One junction end disagrees with the germline gene, perhaps due to a read error. The J gene is TRBJ2-2, the V gene TRBV24-1; 11 bases are a match to TRBD2. Per germline, CDR1 KGHDR and CDR2 SFDVKD. The CDR3 is made up of 17 amino acids. The chain's CDR3 is CATSDWTSGSNTGELSF. The DNA of the CDR3 is TGTGCCACCAGTGATTGGACTAGCGGGTCTAACACCGGGGAGCTGTCTTTT.

Worth noting for this clonotype: A single base separates this from a much larger clone, so it may be a read error. The CDR3 coding sequence is TGTGCCAGCAGCCCCCCATTGGGGGCCCAACAAGAGGCCCAGTACTTC. This sequence encodes CASSPPLGAQQEAQYF. V usage is TRBV11-2 and J usage is TRBJ2-5, with a weak D call TRBD1 (6 bases). CDR3 length: 16 residues. The germline V gene has CDR1 SGHAT and CDR2 FQNNGV.

This clonotype was counted between two and nine times. J is TRBJ1-2 and V is TRBV5-4; no firm D call. Germline values: CDR1 SGHNT, CDR2 YYREEE (reference sequence). Trimming took 4 bases from V and 5 from J, leaving 21 bases between them. The CDR3 is made up of 16 amino acids. The CDR3 bases are TGTGCCAGCAGCCCCCGTGCGGACCTAACATTTTATGGCTACACCTTC. As protein: CASSPRADLTFYGYTF.

This clonotype was found many times. This sequence joins TRBV7-9 and TRBJ2-7, with TRBD2 matching 13 bases. With 2 bases clipped from V and 6 bases from J, the junction kept 4 bases outside the gene matches. The CDR3 contains 15 residues. Germline assignment: CDR1 SEHNR and CDR2 FQNEAQ (reference sequence). The CDR3 DNA follows: TGTGCCAGCAGCTTAACTAGCGGGAGGGGAGGCGAGCAGTACTTC. This codes for CASSLTSGRGGEQYF.

The rearrangement joins TRBV24-1 to TRBJ2-1; 8 bases fit TRBD2. The CDR3 sequence is 16 residues long. CDR1 is KGHDR, CDR2 SFDVKD, per germline. V was pared by 1 base and J by 6 bases, with 7 bases of the junction left unmatched. CDR3: CATSDFNSGIGNEQFF. The CDR3 DNA follows: TGTGCCACCAGTGATTTTAATAGCGGGATAGGCAATGAGCAGTTCTTC.

The chain employs TRBV27 and TRBJ1-5, with 8 bases fitting TRBD1. Germline loops: CDR1 MNHEY, CDR2 SMNVEV (reference sequence). V shed 6 bases, J shed 3 bases, and the junction held 4 bases outside the gene matches. This CDR3 is 14 amino acids long. The CDR3 DNA is TGTGCCAGCAGGGGGACAGGTTTCAATCAGCCCCAGCATTTT. The encoded protein is CASRGTGFNQPQHF.

The chain employs TRBV6-5 and TRBJ1-1; D is unresolved. Trimming took off 10 bases at V and 4 bases at J, with 22 bases between the two ends. The CDR3 runs 15 residues. CDR1 and CDR2 from the germline V gene are MNHEY and SVGAGI. The CDR3 region is CATGPGALIATEAFF. The CDR3 DNA follows: TGTGCCACCGGGCCGGGTGCTCTCATCGCCACTGAAGCTTTCTTT.

This clonotype was seen a single time. A much larger clonotype is one base distant, so this may be a read error. The rearrangement uses TRBV28 and TRBJ2-7, with D hard to call. This CDR3 comprises 12 residues. Germline lookup yields CDR1 MDHEN and CDR2 SYDVKM. CDR3 in amino acids: CASSDPAYGQYF. CDR3 nucleotides: TGTGCCAGCAGTGACCCGGCCTACGGGCAGTACTTC.

With respect to this clonotype: The CDR3 end shows no conserved phenylalanine or tryptophan, and so a read error is likely. CDR3 nucleotide sequence: TGTGCCAGTAGTTTCGGAAGTTTGCGCGAGCAGTACCTC. Translating it yields CASSFGSLREQYL. The chain is built from TRBV19 and TRBJ2-7; D gene ambiguous. Trimming stripped 5 bases from V and 6 bases from J, with 14 bases between. The CDR3 is 13 residues long. CDR1 is LNHDA, CDR2 SQIVND, per germline (reference sequence).

This clonotype has ten or more counts. The V and J genes are TRBV29-1 and TRBJ2-5; D gene unclear. CDR1 SQVTM and CDR2 ANQGSEA come from the germline V gene. The CDR3 totals 12 residues. V was cut by 4 bases and J by 2 bases, with 8 bases left in between. In DNA, the CDR3 is TGCAGCGTTGCCGATTCGCAAGAGACCCAGTACTTC. Encoded protein: CSVADSQETQYF.

This clonotype came up many times. The gene calls are TRBV29-1 and TRBJ2-2, with D possibly TRBD2 on 6 matching bases. V lost 0 bases, J lost 3 bases, and 11 bases lay in between. The germline V gene has CDR1 SQVTM and CDR2 ANQGSEA. The CDR3 runs 15 residues. Written as DNA, the CDR3 is TGCAGCGTTGAAGATGGCGGGACCTACACCGGGGAGCTGTTTTTT. Amino acid sequence: CSVEDGGTYTGELFF.

The rearrangement links TRBV13 to TRBJ2-4, with 9 bases that match TRBD2. V lost 2 bases, J lost 6 bases, and 11 bases stayed unmatched. Looked up from germline, CDR1 is PRHDT and CDR2 is FYEKMQ (reference sequence). This CDR3 spans 17 amino acids. CDR3 sequence reads: CASSLKHAGGISNIQYF. DNA for the CDR3: TGTGCCAGCAGCTTAAAACATGCGGGAGGGATATCAAACATTCAGTACTTC.

CDR3 amino acids: CASSISAARAANYGYTF. The CDR3 DNA is TGTGCCAGTAGTATTTCGGCCGCCCGAGCAGCTAACTATGGCTACACCTTC. The rearrangement joins TRBV19 to TRBJ1-2; D unclear. V lost 3 bases to trimming and J lost 0 bases, with 17 bases between them. Germline V CDR1 and CDR2: LNHDA, SQIVND (reference sequence). There are 17 residues in the CDR3.

The V and J genes are TRBV4-3 and TRBJ1-1; D gene uncertain. Per the germline V gene, CDR1 is LGHNA and CDR2 is YSLEER. The CDR3 runs 21 residues. V lost 0 bases and J 0 bases, leaving 26 bases between the germline ends. Written as DNA, the CDR3 is TGCGCCAGCAGCCAAGATGCCCGTTCTCCAGCGGGGTATCGACTGAACACTGAAGCTTTCTTT. Amino acid sequence: CASSQDARSPAGYRLNTEAFF.

This clonotype was recorded a few times. The chain carries TRBV19 and TRBJ2-7; no definite D call. Trimming took 3 bases from V and 7 from J, leaving 13 bases between them. The CDR3 contains 13 residues. Per germline, CDR1 LNHDA and CDR2 SQIVND (reference sequence). The chain's CDR3 is CASSIRLFREQYF. CDR3 DNA sequence: TGTGCCAGTAGTATCCGACTTTTTCGGGAGCAGTACTTC.

To note about this clonotype: Being one base from a much bigger clone, this may be a read error. V gene TRBV4-1 combines with J gene TRBJ1-2, with D possibly being TRBD1 (6 bases). The CDR3 loop spans 17 amino acids. Germline lookup yields CDR1 MGHRA and CDR2 YSYEKL. The chain's CDR3 is CAGSQDPAEGGFRGYTF. CDR3 nucleotide sequence: TGCGCCGGCAGCCAAGATCCAGCCGAGGGGGGGTTTCGGGGCTACACCTTC.

This clonotype was seen more than once but under ten times. The CDR3 nucleotides are TGTGCCAGCACCGAGGGAACAGGGTTTACCTACGAGCAGTACTTC. Amino acids: CASTEGTGFTYEQYF. This chain joins TRBV2 and TRBJ2-7; D is perhaps TRBD1 (6 bases). The V gene lost 7 bases and the J gene lost 2 bases, with 18 bases spanning the gap. This CDR3 region has 15 residues. CDR1 SNHLY and CDR2 FYNNEI come from the germline V gene.

Notes on this clonotype: A read error may be the cause here, since a much bigger clone is one base away. The chain is built from TRBV7-3 and TRBJ2-5; 8 bases fit TRBD2. Germline CDR1 reads SGHTA; CDR2 reads FQGTGA. The CDR3 covers 15 residues. For the CDR3, the DNA is TGTGCCGGCAGCTTACGAGCGGGAGTGCAAGAGACCCAGTACTTC. Translating it yields CAGSLRAGVQETQYF.

This clonotype occurred many times. The chain combines TRBV4-3 with TRBJ2-7; D perhaps matches TRBD2 (5 bases). Germline V lookup: CDR1 LGHNA, CDR2 YSLEER. Trimming took off 4 bases at V and 5 bases at J, with 15 bases between the two ends. The CDR3 has 14 residues. The CDR3 loop reads CASSRGPLLDEQYF. The CDR3 coding sequence is TGCGCCAGCAGCCGTGGACCCCTACTAGACGAGCAGTACTTC.

V gene TRBV12-3 or TRBV12-4 combines with J gene TRBJ1-1; the D gene is possibly TRBD1 (6 bases). Trimming pared 6 bases from V and 5 bases from J, leaving 19 bases between. CDR3 length: 15 residues. The CDR3 is CASRGVGGAYTEAFF. In DNA form, the CDR3 reads TGTGCCAGCAGGGGGGTGGGGGGCGCGTATACTGAAGCTTTCTTT.